This entry is about one T cell receptor (beta chain). The record originates from a study of OX40 agonist ivuxolimab in advanced cancers. Study-wide context: Ivuxolimab, an agonist antibody against OX40 (CD134), was given to patients. Partial responses were achieved by three patients, one with hepatocellular carcinoma and two with cutaneous melanoma.

The CDR3 has 13 residues. V was cut by 2 bases and J by 16 bases, with 18 bases left in between. Germline-derived CDR1 and CDR2 are MNHEY and SMNVEV (reference sequence). Clones were read by immunoSEQ multiplex PCR, and TCRdb kept only the in-frame ones, dropping some. The profile shows approximately 40,000 clones, around 77% of them singletons. This clonotype was sampled from an adult with an advanced solid tumor such as melanoma, head and neck, liver or kidney cancer. The chain carries TRBV27 and TRBJ2-1; D unclear. Specimen: CD4+ or CD8+ T cells sorted from blood, collected in a trial of the OX40 agonist ivuxolimab. The chain's CDR3 is CASSLRVGYKHFF. CDR3 bases: TGTGCCAGCAGTTTAAGGGTGGGCTACAAACACTTCTTC.